This T cell receptor (beta chain) came from a study of T cell changes during pregnancy in multiple sclerosis. Method: immunoSEQ multiplex PCR; TCRdb's copy keeps in-frame clones and lacks some. The sample consists of fewer than 95,000 clones, approximately 94% of them appearing once. In germline, CDR1 is ENHRY, CDR2 SYGVKD. CDR3 size: 20 residues. Trimming cost V 8 bases and J 3 bases; bases outside gene matches: 24. The chain carries TRBV10-3 and TRBJ2-1; 8 bases are a match to TRBD2. Sequenced here: peripheral blood, sampled in the third trimester of pregnancy. The origin of this receptor is a female donor with multiple sclerosis, enrolled in a pregnancy study. The CDR3 DNA reads TGTGCCATCTCTTCGGGGGTAGCGGGATCACCGAATAGCCGCTACAATGAGCAGTTCTTC. This encodes CAISSGVAGSPNSRYNEQFF.